Shown below are 25 T cell receptor beta chains from a single sample sequenced in a study of T cells in Graves' hyperthyroidism and ophthalmopathy. TCR beta CDR3 regions were amplified from RNA. First-round RT-PCR of the TCR CDR3 relied on the HTBI primer set. TCRdb re-derived calls from the multiplex PCR reads in MiXCR, one entry per CDR3 protein. Counted here are under 400,000 distinct CDR3 sequences, approximately 13% occurring once; the ten biggest clones make up roughly 9.6%. Sequencing was carried out using blood. The source is a woman aged 60-75 years with Graves' hyperthyroidism.

This clonotype occurred many times. V gene TRBV5-1 combines with J gene TRBJ2-1; D is perhaps TRBD1 (5 bases). Germline V CDR1 and CDR2: SGHRS, YFSETQ. Trimming removed 3 bases at V and 6 bases at J, with 16 bases between. This CDR3 comprises 15 residues. The CDR3 coding sequence is TGCGCCAGCAGCTGGGGCCAGGTGGCCACCAATGAGCAGTTCTTC. Translated: CASSWGQVATNEQFF.

There are many counts of this clonotype. The chain is built from TRBV7-8 and TRBJ1-5, with no clear D. In germline, CDR1 is SGHVS, CDR2 FQNEAQ. This CDR3 comprises 13 residues. Trimming shortened V by 1 base and J by 3 bases, and 4 bases separated the two germline ends. The CDR3 protein is CASSLGTNQPQHF. In DNA, the CDR3 is TGTGCCAGCAGCTTAGGGACCAATCAGCCCCAGCATTTT.

Many counts were recorded for this clonotype. V is TRBV4-1 and J is TRBJ2-7; no clear D. Between the trimmed V and J ends, which lost 0 bases and 2 bases, there was a span of 11 bases. CDR3 length: 15 amino acids. Germline-derived CDR1 and CDR2 are MGHRA and YSYEKL. In DNA, the CDR3 is TGCGCCAGCAGCCAAGAGGAAGGGTCCACCTACGAGCAGTACTTC. The encoded protein is CASSQEEGSTYEQYF.

The chain couples TRBV9 to TRBJ2-7; a weak D match, TRBD1 (6 bases). The CDR3 extends over 18 amino acids. V was pared by 0 bases and J by 1 base, with 20 bases between. Germline V gene sequence: CDR1 SGDLS, CDR2 YYNGEE. The CDR3, as DNA: TGTGCCAGCAGCGTAGGGGTTGGGACACCGGGCTTGTCCTACGAGCAGTACTTC. It translates to CASSVGVGTPGLSYEQYF. The whole variable domain, filled in from reference TRBV9 and TRBJ2-7, reads DSGVTQTPKHLITATGQRVTLRCSPRSGDLSVYWYQQSLDQGLQFLIQYYNGEERAKGNILERFSAQQFPDLHSELNLSSLELGDSALYFCASSVGVGTPGLSYEQYFGPGTRLTVT.

This clonotype came up a few times. This chain links TRBV27 with TRBJ1-6; possibly TRBD1 for D (5 bases). Trimming removed 0 bases from V and 7 bases from J, with 10 bases in between. Germline V CDR1 and CDR2: MNHEY, SMNVEV (reference sequence). This CDR3 region has 15 residues. CDR3 sequence reads: CASSLSWGWNSPLHF. CDR3 nucleotide sequence: TGTGCCAGCAGTTTATCGTGGGGGTGGAATTCACCCCTCCACTTT.

This clonotype came up many times. This chain joins TRBV12-3 or TRBV12-4 and TRBJ1-4, with 9 bases lining up with TRBD1. CDR3 length: 14 residues. Trimming took 7 bases from V and 7 from J; bases not matched to a gene: 7. DNA of the CDR3: TGTGCCAGCACGGAACAGGGGGCACTTGAAAAACTGTTTTTT. As protein: CASTEQGALEKLFF.

This chain uses TRBV7-3 with TRBJ1-2, with no clear D. Between the trimmed V and J ends, which lost 2 bases and 4 bases, there was a span of 20 bases. The germline V gene has CDR1 SGHTA and CDR2 FQGTGA. The CDR3 extends over 17 amino acids. The CDR3 loop is CASSLARRLEGGYGYTF. The CDR3, as DNA: TGTGCCAGCAGCTTAGCGCGGAGGTTGGAGGGCGGCTATGGCTACACCTTC.

The CDR3 is CSARTGGRTEAFF. As DNA, the CDR3 is TGCAGTGCAAGGACAGGGGGCAGGACTGAAGCTTTCTTT. The rearrangement joins TRBV20-1 to TRBJ1-1; TRBD1 agrees at 11 bases. Looked up from germline, CDR1 is DFQATT and CDR2 is SNEGSKA (reference sequence). V was pared by 6 bases and J by 5 bases, with 5 bases of the junction left unmatched. CDR3 size: 13 residues.

The chain employs TRBV29-1 and TRBJ2-1; D might be TRBD1 (5 bases). Looked up from germline, CDR1 is SQVTM and CDR2 is ANQGSEA. Trimming removed 6 bases from V and 2 bases from J, with 14 bases in between. The CDR3 is 14 amino acids. The CDR3 nucleotides are TGCAGCGTGGGATCTAGGGGAACCTACAATGAGCAGTTCTTC. Protein sequence: CSVGSRGTYNEQFF.

This clonotype appeared many times. This rearrangement joins TRBV30 to TRBJ2-7; 10 bases are a match to TRBD1. CDR1 and CDR2 from the germline V gene are GTSNPN and SVGIG (reference sequence). CDR3 length: 14 residues. V dropped 4 bases and J dropped 5; count of bases not matched to a gene: 8. The CDR3 region has the DNA TGTGCCTGGATCACCGGGACAGGGGACCACGAGCAGTACTTC. This codes for CAWITGTGDHEQYF.

This chain joins TRBV6-5 and TRBJ1-1, with D possibly TRBD1 on 5 matching bases. Trimming took 2 bases from V and 11 from J, leaving 15 bases between them. This CDR3 spans 13 amino acids. In germline, CDR1 is MNHEY, CDR2 SVGAGI. In nucleotides, the CDR3 is TGTGCCAGCAGTTACGGCAGGGAGAGTGGTGCTTTCTTT. Translation: CASSYGRESGAFF.

This clonotype was counted only a few times. The chain uses TRBV4-1 and TRBJ1-2; 9 bases line up with TRBD1. Germline assignment: CDR1 MGHRA and CDR2 YSYEKL. The CDR3 runs 17 residues. The J segment lost 4 bases and the V segment lost 1 base, leaving 10 bases of the junction unmatched. CDR3 sequence (DNA): TGCGCCAGCAGCCAAGCGTTCTGGACAGGGGACCGCTATGGCTACACCTTC. Its translation: CASSQAFWTGDRYGYTF.

This clonotype was counted at least ten times. The chain carries TRBV2 and TRBJ2-1; D unclear. Per the germline V gene, CDR1 is SNHLY and CDR2 is FYNNEI. Deletions cut 3 bases from V and 2 bases from J, with 11 bases between. This CDR3 region has 15 residues. In DNA form, the CDR3 reads TGTGCCAGCAGTGATGGAGACCCGACCTACAATGAGCAGTTCTTC. It is translated as CASSDGDPTYNEQFF.

This clonotype appeared many times. This chain joins TRBV6-2 or TRBV6-3 and TRBJ1-4; D is unclear. CDR1 MNHEY and CDR2 SVGEGT come from the germline V gene. V lost 4 bases and J 3 bases, leaving 18 bases between the germline ends. The CDR3 has 17 residues. The CDR3 coding sequence is TGTGCCAGCAGTTTTGACCGACCCCGGGAAGCTAATGAAAAACTGTTTTTT. Residues: CASSFDRPREANEKLFF.

This clonotype was counted ten times or more. J is TRBJ2-2 and V is TRBV30; no definite D call. The CDR3 runs 12 residues. The V and J ends lost 4 bases and 2 bases respectively, with 5 bases between them. Germline CDR1 is GTSNPN and CDR2 is SVGIG (reference sequence). The CDR3 sequence: CAWTANTGELFF. In DNA, the CDR3 is TGTGCCTGGACCGCAAACACCGGGGAGCTGTTTTTT.

This clonotype was counted at least ten times. The rearrangement joins TRBV20-1 to TRBJ1-2; 7 nucleotides line up with TRBD1. Per the germline V gene, CDR1 is DFQATT and CDR2 is SNEGSKA (reference sequence). The CDR3 is 15 residues long. Trimming cost V 6 bases and J 0 bases; bases outside gene matches: 10. The CDR3 is CSATGTDLPNYGYTF. The CDR3 DNA sequence: TGCAGTGCAACCGGGACAGACTTACCTAACTATGGCTACACCTTC.

This clonotype appeared a few times. The V call is TRBV4-2, the J call TRBJ2-2; TRBD2 matches 12 bases. The CDR3 has 18 amino acids. Trimming removed 8 bases from V and 4 bases from J; junction bases left unmatched: 14. Per germline, CDR1 LGHNA and CDR2 YNFKEQ. The CDR3, as DNA: TGTGCCAGCGAAGAGGCGGGACTAGCGGGTCTGGGCACCGGGGAGCTGTTTTTT. It specifies CASEEAGLAGLGTGELFF.

There are many counts of this clonotype. The chain uses TRBV29-1 and TRBJ2-5; D perhaps matches TRBD1 (6 bases). With 6 bases removed from V and 7 bases from J, the gap between germline ends came to 12 bases. Germline CDR1 is SQVTM and CDR2 is ANQGSEA. The CDR3 length is 11 residues. The CDR3 loop is CSVQGSVTQYF. CDR3 sequence (DNA): TGCAGCGTACAGGGAAGCGTGACCCAGTACTTC. The variable domain in full, completed from reference TRBV29-1 and TRBJ2-5, reads SAVISQKPSRDICQRGTSLTIQCQVDSQVTMMFWYRQQPGQSLTLIATANQGSEATYESGFVIDKFPISRPNLTFSTLTVSNMSPEDSSIYLCSVQGSVTQYFGPGTRLLVL.

This clonotype came up many times. The chain couples TRBV18 to TRBJ2-5; 8 bases agree with TRBD1. J lost 2 bases, V lost 5 bases, and 7 bases had no gene match. From germline, CDR1 is KGHSH and CDR2 LQKENI. This CDR3 comprises 15 residues. The chain's CDR3 is CASSSGQGGQETQYF. In DNA, the CDR3 is TGTGCCAGCTCATCCGGACAGGGTGGTCAAGAGACCCAGTACTTC. The full variable domain, completed using reference TRBV18 and TRBJ2-5, is NAGVMQNPRHLVRRRGQEARLRCSPMKGHSHVYWYRQLPEEGLKFMVYLQKENIIDESGMPKERFSAEFPKEGPSILRIQQVVRGDSAAYFCASSSGQGGQETQYFGPGTRLLVL.

This clonotype appeared many times. V usage is TRBV2 and J usage is TRBJ2-1, with a tentative D call TRBD2 (5 bases). The V gene's germline CDR1 is SNHLY and CDR2 FYNNEI. CDR3 length: 13 amino acids. The V end was cut by 6 bases, the J end by 5 bases, with 11 bases between. CDR3 DNA sequence: TGTGCCAGCAGCGACGAGAGGGACAATGAGCAGTTCTTC. It codes for CASSDERDNEQFF.

This clonotype was detected ten times or more. This chain uses TRBV30 with TRBJ2-5; weak D call: TRBD2 (5 bases). This CDR3 is built from 12 residues. Germline V gene data show CDR1 as GTSNPN and CDR2 as SVGIG (reference sequence). Trimming removed 5 bases at V and 4 bases at J, with 11 bases between. The CDR3 DNA reads TGTGCCTGGCGGGTGGGAGCAGAGACCCAGTACTTC. Encoded protein: CAWRVGAETQYF.

The V gene is TRBV11-3, the J gene TRBJ2-2; 10 bases match TRBD1. From germline, CDR1 is SGHNT and CDR2 YENEEA. This CDR3 comprises 15 residues. Trimming removed 6 bases from V and 6 bases from J; junction bases left unmatched: 7. The CDR3 DNA reads as TGTGCCAGCAGGTGGACCGGGACAGGGGCCGGGGAGCTGTTTTTT. As protein: CASRWTGTGAGELFF.

This clonotype was seen many times. The CDR3, as DNA: TGCGCCAGCAGCTTGAGTTCTAGCGGAGGGAAGTACAATGAGCAGTTCTTC. Protein product: CASSLSSSGGKYNEQFF. The chain carries TRBV5-1 and TRBJ2-1, with 7 bases matching TRBD2. The germline gives CDR1 SGHRS, CDR2 YFSETQ. With V trimmed by 1 base and J by 4 bases, 11 bases remained unmatched. The CDR3 consists of 17 residues.

In this sample, this clonotype turned up many times. This chain joins TRBV6-1 and TRBJ2-1, with 7 bases lining up with TRBD2. Germline-derived CDR1 and CDR2 are MNHNS and SASEGT. Trimming removed 1 base from V and 3 bases from J; junction bases left unmatched: 6. This CDR3 has 16 residues. The CDR3 DNA reads TGTGCCAGCAGTGAAGGTTCGCTAGCGGACTACAATGAGCAGTTCTTC. It is translated as CASSEGSLADYNEQFF.

J is TRBJ1-2 and V is TRBV20-1, with a weak D call TRBD1 (5 bases). Germline V CDR1 and CDR2: DFQATT, SNEGSKA (reference sequence). Trimming took off 7 bases at V and 7 bases at J, with 25 bases between the two ends. There are 15 residues in the CDR3. The CDR3 DNA reads TGCAGTGTAGACCCCAATGTCCGGGACCCAGGTGGCTACACCTTC. The encoded protein is CSVDPNVRDPGGYTF.